The 8 T cell receptor beta chains below all came from one sample that was sequenced in a study of sequential checkpoint blockade in melanoma. Using immunoSEQ multiplex PCR, the repertoire was profiled, and TCRdb retains in-frame clones only, with some absent. The data show around 6,000 clones, with 19% seen just once and about 15% held by the top ten. As to treatment: randomized to nivolumab then ipilimumab (arm A) or the reverse (arm B). The material sequenced was tumor tissue (inferred from file names), taken from a patient given nivolumab and ipilimumab in sequence. All receptors derive from a human donor with melanoma.

This clone was observed once. This chain links TRBV18 with TRBJ2-3; 9 nucleotides agree with TRBD2. The CDR3 totals 14 residues. Germline V gene data show CDR1 as KGHSH and CDR2 as LQKENI. The trim removed 5 bases at V and 4 bases at J, leaving 4 bases unmatched. DNA for the CDR3: TGTGCCAGCTCAACCGGGACTAGCTCAGATACGCAGTATTTT. The encoded protein is CASSTGTSSDTQYF.

Ten or more counts support this clone. The chain links TRBV6-8 to TRBJ1-3; no clear D. Trimming shortened V by 8 bases and J by 0 bases, and 23 bases separated the two germline ends. Germline lookup yields CDR1 MNHGY and CDR2 SAAAGT. CDR3 length equals 18 residues. The CDR3 DNA reads TGTGCCAGCGCCTCCAATAGGGCTCAGACTAGCTCTGGAAACACCATATATTTT. It is translated as CASASNRAQTSSGNTIYF.

In its sample, this clone was seen a few times. V and J are TRBV19 and TRBJ1-2, with TRBD1 identical over 10 bases. The CDR3 contains 15 residues. Germline values: CDR1 LNHDA, CDR2 SQIVND (reference sequence). V shed 7 bases, J shed 4 bases, and the junction held 9 bases outside the gene matches. CDR3 protein: CASKPRDRGVYGYTF. CDR3 bases: TGTGCCAGTAAACCCCGGGACAGGGGCGTCTATGGCTACACCTTC.

This clone came up many times. The sample contains more than one DNA sequence encoding this CDR3. The chain uses TRBV11-3 and TRBJ2-5, with 13 bases fitting TRBD2. This CDR3 has 16 residues. Germline lookup yields CDR1 SGHNT and CDR2 YENEEA. J was trimmed by 5 bases and V by 3 bases; bases with no gene match: 6. This CDR3 is CASSLRRLAGGETQYF. The DNA for the CDR3 is TGTGCCAGCAGCTTGCGGAGACTAGCGGGGGGCGAGACCCAGTACTTC.

The chain couples TRBV15 to TRBJ1-5, with a tentative D call TRBD1 (6 bases). The V end lost 3 bases, the J end lost 7 bases, and 19 bases lay between the germline ends. The CDR3 sequence is 16 residues long. The germline gives CDR1 LNHNV, CDR2 YYDKDF (reference sequence). The CDR3 DNA reads as TGTGCCACCAGCAGGGTTACAGGGAATCCCGGACAGCCCCAGCATTTT. Translated: CATSRVTGNPGQPQHF.

J is TRBJ2-3 and V is TRBV15; 7 positions match TRBD1. This CDR3 is built from 14 residues. Germline V lookup: CDR1 LNHNV, CDR2 YYDKDF (reference sequence). With 0 bases clipped from V and 7 bases from J, the junction kept 4 bases outside the gene matches. The CDR3 DNA sequence: TGTGCCACCAGCAGAGATACGGGACAGAATACGCAGTATTTT. Amino acids: CATSRDTGQNTQYF.

The J gene is TRBJ2-2, the V gene TRBV29-1; the match to TRBD2 covers 7 bases. Per germline, CDR1 SQVTM and CDR2 ANQGSEA. The trim removed 6 bases at V and 3 bases at J, leaving 10 bases unmatched. The CDR3 totals 15 residues. The CDR3 protein is CSVRPEGRDTGELFF. CDR3 nucleotides: TGCAGCGTCCGACCCGAGGGGAGGGACACCGGGGAGCTGTTTTTT.

The J gene is TRBJ1-4, the V gene TRBV18; unclear D gene. Trimming removed 3 bases at V and 4 bases at J, with 18 bases between. Per germline, CDR1 KGHSH and CDR2 LQKENI. The CDR3 runs 17 residues. The CDR3 spells CASSPVKGPSLNEKLFF. Written as DNA, the CDR3 is TGTGCCAGCTCACCGGTAAAAGGGCCTTCTCTTAATGAAAAACTGTTTTTT.